These 12 T cell receptor beta chains originate from one sample sequenced in a study of blood T cell repertoires in COVID-19. This table comes from immunoSEQ multiplex PCR, and its TCRdb copy is limited to in-frame clones, with some not included. The sample lists roughly 190,000 clones; roughly 86% were seen once. The sample was peripheral blood. The origin of the receptors is a man in his 70s with acute or convalescent COVID-19.

The genes are TRBV12-5 and TRBJ2-1, with D possibly TRBD1 on 6 matching bases. Trimming removed 4 bases at V and 10 bases at J, with 17 bases between. The germline V gene encodes CDR1 LGHNT and CDR2 FRNRAP. The CDR3 length is 14 residues. CDR3 amino acids: CASGSIPQGHEQFF. The CDR3 region has the DNA TGTGCTAGTGGTTCCATTCCACAGGGACACGAGCAGTTCTTC.

The chain carries TRBV7-9 and TRBJ1-3; tentative D call: TRBD1 (6 bases). CDR1 and CDR2 (germline): SEHNR, FQNEAQ (reference sequence). The CDR3 contains 14 residues. V lost 4 bases and J lost 4, with 11 bases in between. The CDR3 coding sequence is TGTGCCAGCAGCTCAGTAGGGGGAGGAAACACCATATATTTT. This gives the protein CASSSVGGGNTIYF.

The chain joins TRBV19 to TRBJ1-5; weak D call: TRBD1 (5 bases). V was cut by 10 bases and J by 3 bases, with 16 bases left in between. Germline lookup yields CDR1 LNHDA and CDR2 SQIVND (reference sequence). This CDR3 has 14 residues. The DNA for the CDR3 is TGTGCCACCATGAATGGACATTCCAATCAGCCCCAGCATTTT. It specifies CATMNGHSNQPQHF. The full variable domain, in which reference TRBV19 and TRBJ1-5 provide the parts outside the CDR3, is DGGITQSPKYLFRKEGQNVTLSCEQNLNHDAMYWYRQDPGQGLRLIYYSQIVNDFQKGDIAEGYSVSREKKESFPLTVTSAQKNPTAFYLCATMNGHSNQPQHFGDGTRLSIL.

The chain has TRBV20-1 and TRBJ2-3; 8 positions agree with TRBD2. The CDR3 spans 15 residues. V dropped 3 bases and J dropped 4; count of bases not matched to a gene: 9. Germline V lookup: CDR1 DFQATT, CDR2 SNEGSKA (reference sequence). The CDR3 here is CSASPPREAPDTQYF. In nucleotides, the CDR3 is TGCAGTGCTAGTCCCCCGCGGGAGGCCCCAGATACGCAGTATTTT.

This clone was recorded a few times. V is TRBV6-2 or TRBV6-3 and J is TRBJ1-2; D gene uncertain. The V and J ends lost 7 bases and 3 bases respectively, with 12 bases between them. The CDR3 contains 13 residues. Germline CDR1 reads MNHEY; CDR2 reads SVGEGT. In DNA, the CDR3 is TGTGCCAGCACCCCCCCGGGGTACTATGGCTACACCTTC. It encodes CASTPPGYYGYTF.

This chain links TRBV5-4 with TRBJ1-1; 12 bases fit TRBD1. Germline lookup yields CDR1 SGHNT and CDR2 YYREEE (reference sequence). The CDR3 has 14 residues. With V trimmed by 3 bases and J by 3 bases, 0 bases remained unmatched. CDR3 sequence reads: CASSWDRGHTEAFF. In nucleotides, the CDR3 is TGTGCCAGCAGCTGGGACAGGGGGCACACTGAAGCTTTCTTT.

The chain carries TRBV5-4 and TRBJ2-7, with a weak D call TRBD2 (6 bases). V dropped 6 bases and J dropped 6 bases, with 22 bases sitting between them. The length of the CDR3 is 15 residues. Germline V gene lookup returns CDR1 SGHNT and CDR2 YYREEE (reference sequence). CDR3 DNA: TGTGCCAGCATCTCCCGCGGGAAGGGATCTAGCGAGCAGTACTTC. The encoded protein is CASISRGKGSSEQYF.

This clone was observed a single time. This chain connects TRBV7-2 to TRBJ2-2, with 12 bases aligning to TRBD1. V lost 5 bases, J lost 4 bases, and 5 bases stayed unmatched. The CDR3 totals 16 residues. Germline loops: CDR1 SGHTA, CDR2 FQGNSA. The CDR3 here is CASSKGTGGSTGELFF. In DNA, the CDR3 is TGTGCCAGCAGCAAAGGGACAGGGGGCAGCACCGGGGAGCTGTTTTTT.

The V call is TRBV7-8, the J call TRBJ2-2; the D gene is possibly TRBD1 (6 bases). This CDR3 is built from 15 residues. Trimming removed 4 bases at V and 2 bases at J, with 11 bases between. From germline, CDR1 is SGHVS and CDR2 FQNEAQ. CDR3 sequence reads: CASSSWTANTGELFF. The DNA of the CDR3 is TGTGCCAGCAGCTCGTGGACAGCTAACACCGGGGAGCTGTTTTTT.

The chain uses TRBV9 and TRBJ2-1; possibly TRBD2 for D (6 bases). There are 12 residues in the CDR3. Germline V CDR1 and CDR2: SGDLS, YYNGEE. V was pared by 7 bases and J by 5 bases, with 10 bases between. The CDR3 bases are TGTGCCAGCGGGGGGACCCACAATGAGCAGTTCTTC. Protein: CASGGTHNEQFF.

The chain links TRBV19 to TRBJ1-2; weak D call: TRBD1 (6 bases). CDR1 is LNHDA, CDR2 SQIVND, per germline (reference sequence). The CDR3 is made up of 15 amino acids. The ends were cut back, 3 bases at V and 4 bases at J, with 15 bases in the middle. The CDR3 coding sequence is TGTGCCAGTAGTATCGCCAGGGGACATTCCTATGGCTACACCTTC. Translation: CASSIARGHSYGYTF. Based on the CDR3 plus reference TRBV19 and TRBJ1-2, the full variable domain is DGGITQSPKYLFRKEGQNVTLSCEQNLNHDAMYWYRQDPGQGLRLIYYSQIVNDFQKGDIAEGYSVSREKKESFPLTVTSAQKNPTAFYLCASSIARGHSYGYTFGSGTRLTVV.

This clone was counted once. J is TRBJ2-3 and V is TRBV4-2; 9 bases are a match to TRBD2. Germline assignment: CDR1 LGHNA and CDR2 YNFKEQ. J lost 1 base, V lost 4 bases, and 6 bases had no gene match. The CDR3 runs to 16 residues. CDR3 in DNA: TGTGCCAGCAGCCGGGAGTCTAGCGGGGGCACAGATACGCAGTATTTT. Amino acid sequence: CASSRESSGGTDTQYF.